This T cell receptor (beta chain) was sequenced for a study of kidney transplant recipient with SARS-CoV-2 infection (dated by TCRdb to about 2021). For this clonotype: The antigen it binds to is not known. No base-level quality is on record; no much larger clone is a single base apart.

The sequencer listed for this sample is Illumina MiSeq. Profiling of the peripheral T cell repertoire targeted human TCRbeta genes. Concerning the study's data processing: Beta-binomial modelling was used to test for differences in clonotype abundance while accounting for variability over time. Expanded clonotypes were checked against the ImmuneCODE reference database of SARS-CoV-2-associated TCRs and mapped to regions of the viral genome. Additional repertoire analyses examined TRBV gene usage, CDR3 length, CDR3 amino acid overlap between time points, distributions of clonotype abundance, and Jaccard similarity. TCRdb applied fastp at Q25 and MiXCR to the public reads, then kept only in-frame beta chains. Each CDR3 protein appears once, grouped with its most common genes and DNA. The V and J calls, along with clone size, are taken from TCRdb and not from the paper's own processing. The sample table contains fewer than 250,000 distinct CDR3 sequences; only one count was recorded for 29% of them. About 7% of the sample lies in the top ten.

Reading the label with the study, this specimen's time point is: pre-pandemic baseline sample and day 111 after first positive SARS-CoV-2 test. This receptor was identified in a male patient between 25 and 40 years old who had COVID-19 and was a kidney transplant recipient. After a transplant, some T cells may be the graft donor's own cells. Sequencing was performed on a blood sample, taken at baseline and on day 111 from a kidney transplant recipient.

The CDR3 has the sequence CASSLGPLRTARGDGYTF. The DNA reads as follows: TGTGCCAGCAGTTTAGGACCACTTCGGACCGCCCGGGGAGACGGCTACACCTTC. The V and J segments used are TRBV27 and TRBJ1-2; the D gene lacks a confident call. V drops 2 bases and J drops 8 bases, leaving 27 bases in between. CDR1 and CDR2 are drawn from the germline V gene (reference sequence): MNHEY, SMNVEV. Spanning cysteine to phenylalanine, the CDR3 consists of 18 amino acids. Only the CDR3 DNA stays, 54 bases, in frame from base 1.